The table lists the clone carrying this TCR beta chain with a few counts. Antigen specificity is unknown. These data come from a study of blood T cells in healthy people across ages. The study's findings and limits: Per-million-T-cell TCR beta diversity fell roughly linearly with age.

The authors ran a second PCR of roughly 7 to 11 cycles using a sample-barcoded 5' primer and a J-beta primer mix. MiXCR, run by TCRdb on the 5' RACE reads, gives a single entry per CDR3 protein. Here the sample spans 550,000 to 800,000 distinct CDR3 sequences, approximately 21% being singletons. Germline assignment: CDR1 DFQATT and CDR2 SNEGSKA (reference sequence). The CDR3 sequence is 15 residues long. V was clipped by 3 bases and J by 0 bases; unmatched bases: 3. About 9.6 milliliters of peripheral blood were drawn from each donor into EDTA-treated tubes. The specimen was blood. This receptor was obtained from a man between 65 and 85 years old in good health. The J gene is TRBJ2-4, the V gene TRBV20-1; 9 bases match TRBD2. CDR3 nucleotide sequence: TGCAGTGCTAGGAGACTAGCGGTAGCCAAAAACATTCAGTACTTC. This encodes CSARRLAVAKNIQYF.